This T cell receptor (beta chain) stems from a study of shared clonotypes between healthy human individuals (dated by TCRdb to the early 2020s). Broadly, across the study: The cohort comprised a couple of women and three men aged 18 to 49 years. Between about 0.8 and 9 billion PBMCs per donor were obtained by leukapheresis. For each donor, three plates each were used for CD4 naive and CD4 memory, two plates were used for CD8 naive, and one plate was used for CD8 memory. To estimate repertoire size and how much clonotypes are shared between individuals, the study performed deep sequencing of blood TCR repertoires from a handful of healthy adults. Different laboratories and diverse techniques were used to prepare libraries and sequence TCR repertoires, to increase sequencing depth and limit assay-specific biases.

General study outcomes and caveats: Clonotypes shared by all four sorted-subset donors showed higher generation probabilities than non-shared clonotypes. Even with the large sequencing depth, rarefaction of the sorted-subset datasets indicated that sequencing was incomplete. Sharing across several donors was observed for around 5% of naive CD4, 3% to 4% of naive CD8, over 2% of memory CD4, and around 0.4% of memory CD8 clonotypes. Sampling was limited to blood, and TCR repertoires in tissue likely differ from TCR repertoires in blood. Because the study included only a small number of donors, the genetic and exposure-history diversity represented was limited. Estimated clonotype richness was generally larger for naive than for memory subsets. Pairwise subsampling led to the expectation that sequencing depth would affect the degree of clonotype sharing among donors.

Healthy HIV-negative adults with no recently reported acute infections or vaccinations were included as donors. All donors were Caucasian adults living in Nashville, Tennessee, USA. CD4+ T cells were enriched by magnetic negative selection; naive cells were then positively selected on CD45RA, and the negative fraction formed the memory subset. Blood was collected by leukapheresis, and PBMCs were isolated by Ficoll-Histopaque density gradient centrifugation and then cryopreserved in liquid nitrogen vapor phase. Analytical flow cytometry was used to check the purity and quantity of every magnetically sorted T cell population. Each sorted fraction had its genomic DNA isolated and then quantified by UV absorbance on a Nanodrop 2000c. Using the deep immunoSEQ assay, TCR CDR3 regions were amplified from genomic DNA by multiplex PCR. For each cell subset, the extracted genomic DNA was distributed evenly across all wells of several immunoSEQ 96-well plates, and each plate served as one replicate. Each replicate PCR for sorted subsets received 150 to 250 ng genomic DNA, equal to roughly 29,000 T cell genomes. Purified libraries were measured with a Qubit 3.0 fluorometer, size-checked on a Bioanalyzer 2100, and measured again with the KAPA Library Quantification kit. Every immunoSEQ 96-well plate was sequenced on a dedicated single-read 150-cycle Illumina NextSeq 550 flow cell. The published analysis was carried out like this. Because the immunoSEQ output included only junctional sequences and no quality scores, the filtering could not be the same as the filtering used for full-length reads. To assign V/J genes and CDR3, sequences were annotated against IMGT germline references using PyIR, a Python wrapper for IgBLAST v1.9. Reads with weak V/J assignments (E-value above 1e-6), missing CDR3, stop codons, out-of-frame junctions, or ambiguous translated residues were removed. A V3J clonotype was defined by an identical inferred V gene, J gene, and CDR3 amino acid sequence. To compute the percentage overlap between repertoires, the number of shared unique clonotypes was divided by the size of the smaller repertoire. RTK rarefaction, the Chao1 estimator, and Recon v2.1 estimates of unobserved clonotypes were used to assess repertoire richness. For all TCRbeta clonotypes obtained by the gDNA method from a few donors, generation probabilities were computed with OLGA. In TCRdb, the immuneACCESS table is reduced to in-frame sequences with V and J assigned. These tables do not hold every clone; where another copy was compared, an unresolved V gene accounts for under half, and the others remain unexplained. V and J calls and clone size are as listed in that table; D and trimming were resolved from the DNA. The sample includes around 990,000 clones, with approximately 77% observed a single time. Clones ranked in the top ten supply 0.89% of the sample.

As concerns this clone: Its antigen is unknown. The input lacks base qualities; no much larger clone sits a single base away.

V gives up 0 bases and J gives up 8 bases, and the segment between their germline ends measures 8 bases. For CDR1 and CDR2, the germline V gene lists LGHNA and YNFKEQ. The CDR3 holds 13 amino acids from the cysteine to the phenylalanine. Only CDR3 DNA remains: 39 bases, in frame from the first base. Sequencing was done on a sample of memory CD4+ T cells from PBMCs. The intended sense of this specimen's cell subset or site label: CD45RA-negative fraction. The receptor comes from a man aged 18 to 35 in good health. Some clones in this sample may be carry-over from other donors' samples. The chain is assembled from TRBV4-2 and TRBJ2-1, with the identity of the D gene unclear. CDR3 sequence: CASSQDPFHEQFF. The nucleotide sequence reads TGTGCCAGCAGCCAAGACCCCTTCCATGAGCAGTTCTTC.